The 25 T cell receptor beta chains below come from one sample, sequenced in a study of T-cell memory formation after mild COVID-19. MiXCR, run by TCRdb on the 5' RACE reads, gives a single entry per CDR3 protein. Of hundreds of thousands of distinct CDR3 sequences detected, more than 20% appear once; the ten largest clones hold approximately 14%. The sequenced material came from PBMCs or a T cell subset sorted from them (not recorded which). All receptors derive from an adult woman who had mild COVID-19 (a few samples of this study predate the infection). Cell type and time point are not known.

This clonotype was seen repeatedly, ten times or more. The CDR3 reads CASSSGGQSDTQYF. CDR3 in DNA: TGCGCCAGCAGCTCGGGGGGACAGTCAGATACGCAGTATTTT. V gene TRBV5-1 combines with J gene TRBJ2-3; TRBD1 or TRBD2 may be the D gene (7 bases each). Germline CDR1 reads SGHRS; CDR2 reads YFSETQ. V shed 3 bases and J shed 4 bases, with 12 bases lying between them. The CDR3 spans 14 residues.

This clonotype was counted only a few times. V and J are TRBV4-2 and TRBJ2-1; 7 bases align to TRBD1. V was pared by 4 bases and J by 7 bases, with 10 bases of the junction left unmatched. Germline-derived CDR1 and CDR2 are LGHNA and YNFKEQ. There are 15 residues in the CDR3. The CDR3 spells CASSLGDRSKNEQFF. The CDR3 DNA is TGTGCCAGCAGCCTAGGGGACAGATCTAAGAATGAGCAGTTCTTC.

This clonotype came up a few times. The chain's CDR3 is CASSYSVGLNQPQHF. The DNA of the CDR3 is TGTGCCAGCAGTTACTCGGTCGGCCTCAATCAGCCCCAGCATTTT. The chain employs TRBV6-2 or TRBV6-3 and TRBJ1-5; no firm D call. CDR3 length: 15 residues. V lost 0 bases, J lost 3 bases, and 9 bases lay in between. CDR1 and CDR2 (germline): MNHEY, SVGEGT.

The CDR3 is CASSRDHISYEQYF. CDR3 coding DNA: TGTGCCAGCTCACGGGACCATATCTCCTACGAGCAGTACTTC. The chain joins TRBV18 to TRBJ2-7; the D gene could be TRBD1 or TRBD2 (5 bases each). The germline V gene encodes CDR1 KGHSH and CDR2 LQKENI. CDR3 length: 14 amino acids. V lost 4 bases to trimming and J lost 0 bases, with 10 bases between them.

This clonotype came up many times. This chain joins TRBV7-8 and TRBJ2-5; the D call may be TRBD1 or TRBD2 (5 bases each). The CDR3 is 13 amino acids. Germline V gene lookup returns CDR1 SGHVS and CDR2 FQNEAQ. With 2 bases removed from V and 5 bases from J, the gap between germline ends came to 9 bases. For the CDR3, the DNA is TGTGCCAGCAGCTTACGAGGGGTGGAGACCCAGTACTTC. Amino acids: CASSLRGVETQYF.

Only a few counts were recorded for this clonotype. The J gene is TRBJ1-1, the V gene TRBV15; D is undetermined. Trimming removed 0 bases at V and 5 bases at J, with 16 bases between. The CDR3 length is 16 residues. CDR1 is LNHNV, CDR2 YYDKDF, per germline (reference sequence). The CDR3 sequence is CATSREQLGSGTEAFF. The CDR3 coding sequence is TGTGCCACCAGCAGAGAACAACTTGGGAGTGGGACTGAAGCTTTCTTT.

The chain uses TRBV11-3 and TRBJ2-7, with a tentative D call TRBD2 (6 bases). The CDR3 runs 17 residues. V shed 1 base and J shed 6 bases, with 22 bases lying between them. Germline V CDR1 and CDR2: SGHNT, YENEEA. The CDR3 DNA is TGTGCCAGCAGCTTAGCCTTTTCCCAGGCGGGAACTGCCGAGCAGTACTTC. Its translation: CASSLAFSQAGTAEQYF. Combining the CDR3 with reference TRBV11-3 and TRBJ2-7 gives the whole variable domain EAGVVQSPRYKIIEKKQPVAFWCNPISGHNTLYWYLQNLGQGPELLIRYENEEAVDDSQLPKDRFSAERLKGVDSTLKIQPAELGDSAVYLCASSLAFSQAGTAEQYFGPGTRLTVT.

Note on this clonotype: Relative to the germline gene, one junction end is altered; a read error may explain this. The J gene is TRBJ1-1, the V gene TRBV11-2; D is perhaps TRBD1 (5 bases). CDR3 size: 9 residues. The germline CDR1 and CDR2 sequences are SGHAT and FQNNGV. In DNA, the CDR3 is TGTGCCAGCAGCCCGGGACGGAACTTT. Amino acids: CASSPGRNF.

V usage is TRBV12-3 or TRBV12-4 and J usage is TRBJ2-5; D is perhaps TRBD2 (6 bases). The CDR3 totals 13 residues. Trimming took 7 bases from V and 5 from J, leaving 14 bases between them. CDR3 nucleotide sequence: TGTGCCAGCAACCGGAGGGGATTGGAGACCCAGTACTTC. Translated: CASNRRGLETQYF.

J is TRBJ1-2 and V is TRBV24-1, with TRBD1 as a possible D gene (6 bases). V shed 9 bases and J shed 0 bases, with 10 bases lying between them. Per the germline V gene, CDR1 is KGHDR and CDR2 is SFDVKD. The length of the CDR3 is 13 residues. CDR3 region: CATGGTSNYGYTF. As DNA, the CDR3 is TGTGCCACCGGGGGGACATCTAACTATGGCTACACCTTC.

In this sample, this clonotype turned up a few times. This chain links TRBV7-8 with TRBJ2-2; 8 bases fit TRBD2. This CDR3 comprises 14 residues. J gave up 0 bases and V 8 bases, and 2 bases lay outside the gene matches. The germline gives CDR1 SGHVS, CDR2 FQNEAQ. The DNA for the CDR3 is TGTGCCAGCTATAGCGGGACGAACACCGGGGAGCTGTTTTTT. It translates to CASYSGTNTGELFF.

This clonotype was counted between two and nine times. A read error is possible here, since a much larger clone lies one base away. V usage is TRBV6-5 and J usage is TRBJ1-1; 7 nucleotides align to TRBD1. Trimming removed 6 bases from V and 0 bases from J; junction bases left unmatched: 4. The CDR3 has 14 amino acids. CDR1 is MNHEY, CDR2 SVGAGI, per germline. This CDR3 reads CASRPGQLNTEAFF. The CDR3 nucleotides read TGTGCCAGCAGACCGGGACAGTTGAACACTGAAGCTTTCTTT.

The gene calls are TRBV4-1 and TRBJ2-3; 8 positions match TRBD2. Germline V lookup: CDR1 MGHRA, CDR2 YSYEKL. V trimming: 1 base; J trimming: 5 bases; junction bases outside the gene matches: 5. The CDR3 loop spans 15 amino acids. The CDR3 DNA is TGCGCCAGCAGCCAAGGAGCGGGGGTAGGAGATACGCAGTATTTT. It specifies CASSQGAGVGDTQYF.

This clonotype was recorded a few times. The rearrangement joins TRBV4-2 to TRBJ1-2; TRBD1 matches 7 bases. The trim removed 1 base at V and 5 bases at J, leaving 13 bases unmatched. The CDR3 length is 17 residues. CDR1 and CDR2 from the germline V gene are LGHNA and YNFKEQ. CDR3 DNA: TGTGCCAGCAGCCAAGTCGTGGGACAGACCTTAATTTATGGCTACACCTTC. As protein: CASSQVVGQTLIYGYTF.

The gene calls are TRBV25-1 and TRBJ1-6; 9 bases align to TRBD1. Losses at the gene ends were 6 bases for V and 10 bases for J; bases not matched to a gene: 10. There are 15 residues in the CDR3. Germline V lookup: CDR1 MGHDK, CDR2 SYGVNS. In DNA, the CDR3 is TGTGCCAGCAGCGAAACCGGGACAGGGAGATCACCCCTCCACTTT. Its protein product is CASSETGTGRSPLHF.

The chain uses TRBV7-6 and TRBJ2-1, with 9 bases lining up with TRBD2. In germline, CDR1 is SGHVS, CDR2 FNYEAQ. V lost 5 bases and J lost 14; bases outside the gene matches: 13. CDR3 length: 14 residues. The CDR3 DNA sequence: TGTGCCAGCAGCCCGGCGTCTAGCGGGATCCAAAAGTTCTTC. The encoded protein is CASSPASSGIQKFF.

The chain combines TRBV6-5 with TRBJ2-2; D remains unclear. V was cut by 5 bases and J by 7 bases, with 8 bases left in between. Germline-derived CDR1 and CDR2 are MNHEY and SVGAGI. The CDR3 loop spans 12 amino acids. This CDR3 is CASSLLDGELFF. CDR3 bases: TGTGCCAGCAGTCTTCTGGACGGGGAGCTGTTTTTT.

CDR3 sequence reads: CSARDPRSRMGTDTQYF. The CDR3 nucleotides read TGCAGTGCTAGAGATCCTCGTTCCAGGATGGGTACAGATACGCAGTATTTT. The chain combines TRBV20-1 with TRBJ2-3; no firm D call. V was pared by 0 bases and J by 3 bases, with 19 bases between. Germline-derived CDR1 and CDR2 are DFQATT and SNEGSKA (reference sequence). The CDR3 is 17 amino acids.

CDR3 DNA sequence: TGCGCCAGCAGCTTAGGGATCCACAATGAGCAGTTCTTC. Amino acid sequence: CASSLGIHNEQFF. This rearrangement joins TRBV5-1 to TRBJ2-1; no clear D. Trimming took off 2 bases at V and 5 bases at J, with 8 bases between the two ends. The CDR3 consists of 13 residues. The germline V gene encodes CDR1 SGHRS and CDR2 YFSETQ.

The chain joins TRBV10-3 to TRBJ2-1; D gene uncertain. Germline-derived CDR1 and CDR2 are ENHRY and SYGVKD. The CDR3 is 13 amino acids. V was pared by 0 bases and J by 2 bases, with 2 bases between. The CDR3 DNA reads as TGTGCCATCAGTGAGTCTACCTACAATGAGCAGTTCTTC. Translating it yields CAISESTYNEQFF.

This chain links TRBV30 with TRBJ2-7; D is unclear. V lost 0 bases and J lost 3, with 3 bases in between. Germline V gene lookup returns CDR1 GTSNPN and CDR2 SVGIG (reference sequence). The length of the CDR3 is 11 residues. The CDR3 DNA sequence: TGTGCCTGGAGTGTAGACTACGAGCAGTACTTC. Its protein is CAWSVDYEQYF.

The chain combines TRBV5-1 with TRBJ1-2, with 7 bases fitting TRBD1. There are 13 residues in the CDR3. Losses at the gene ends were 1 base for V and 5 bases for J; bases not matched to a gene: 2. Germline V CDR1 and CDR2: SGHRS, YFSETQ. The CDR3 is CASSLRQGYGYTF. CDR3 bases: TGCGCCAGCAGCTTGAGACAGGGTTATGGCTACACCTTC.

Ten or more counts support this clonotype. The chain recombines TRBV6-6 with TRBJ2-7; tentatively, D is TRBD1 or TRBD2 (5 bases each). The V and J ends lost 7 bases and 0 bases respectively, with 19 bases between them. The germline CDR1 and CDR2 sequences are MNHNY and SVGAGI (reference sequence). This CDR3 region has 16 residues. CDR3 residues: CASTAGMGESSYEQYF. The DNA for the CDR3 is TGTGCCAGCACGGCAGGGATGGGGGAAAGCTCCTACGAGCAGTACTTC.

This clonotype was detected only a few times. This chain uses TRBV12-3 or TRBV12-4 with TRBJ2-5; no definite D call. Deletions cut 5 bases from V and 4 bases from J, with 11 bases between. CDR3 size: 13 residues. This CDR3 reads CASSTGPPETQYF. In DNA, the CDR3 is TGTGCCAGCAGTACCGGCCCCCCAGAGACCCAGTACTTC.

This clonotype was detected only a few times. The rearrangement uses TRBV5-1 and TRBJ2-5; D unresolved. The CDR3 contains 13 residues. V lost 1 base, J lost 4 bases, and 8 bases lay in between. Germline V gene lookup returns CDR1 SGHRS and CDR2 YFSETQ. The CDR3: CASSLRSRETQYF. For the CDR3, the DNA is TGCGCCAGCAGCTTGAGGAGTCGAGAGACCCAGTACTTC. Based on the CDR3 plus reference TRBV5-1 and TRBJ2-5, the full variable domain is KAGVTQTPRYLIKTRGQQVTLSCSPISGHRSVSWYQQTPGQGLQFLFEYFSETQRNKGNFPGRFSGRQFSNSRSEMNVSTLELGDSALYLCASSLRSRETQYFGPGTRLLVL.